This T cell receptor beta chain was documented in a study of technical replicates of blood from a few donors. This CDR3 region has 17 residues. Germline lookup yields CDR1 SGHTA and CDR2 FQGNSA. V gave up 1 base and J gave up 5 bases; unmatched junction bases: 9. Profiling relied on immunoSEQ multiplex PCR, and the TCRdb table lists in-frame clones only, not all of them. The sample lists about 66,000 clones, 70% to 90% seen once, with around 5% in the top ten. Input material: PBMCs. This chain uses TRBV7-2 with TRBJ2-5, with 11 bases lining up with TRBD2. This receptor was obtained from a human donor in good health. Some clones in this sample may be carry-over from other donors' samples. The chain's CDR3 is CASSLVPSGRPWETQYF. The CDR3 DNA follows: TGTGCCAGCAGCTTAGTGCCTAGCGGGAGGCCTTGGGAGACCCAGTACTTC.